This entry features one T cell receptor (beta chain) sequence. The germline V gene has CDR1 SGHVS and CDR2 FQNEAQ. Trimming removed 5 bases at V and 6 bases at J, with 16 bases between. The CDR3 runs 14 residues. This entry comes from a study of blood T cell repertoires in COVID-19. The wider study: Sites in the United States, Italy and Spain provided acute and convalescent COVID-19 samples. T cells, B-cell-depleted T cells, or PBMCs provided the cDNA or gDNA that served as material.

Original analysis: Reference gene primer amplification in the assay estimated nucleated cell counts. Produced via immunoSEQ multiplex PCR; TCRdb's table is partial and in-frame only. The V and J calls and clone size are taken from that table; D and trimming were inferred from the DNA. The data contain fewer than 70,000 clones, around 78% of them singletons. The chain recombines TRBV7-8 with TRBJ1-1; D ambiguous. Sample: peripheral blood. The source of this sequence is a human donor in a cohort sampled during active COVID-19. Written as DNA, the CDR3 is TGTGCCAGCAGCCTAACCGGCAGTGAGGCTGAAGCTTTCTTT. The encoded protein is CASSLTGSEAEAFF.